Listed below are T cell receptor beta chains from one sample, sequenced in a study of long-term antiretroviral therapy in people with HIV. Sequenced by immunoSEQ multiplex PCR; TCRdb stores in-frame clones only, minus some. The table lists over 30,000 clones, 97% of them singletons. The specimen comprised unsorted PBMCs, sampled 7.6 years after starting antiretroviral therapy. The receptors here all came from a man aged 25-40 years with HIV. The CDR3 runs from the conserved cysteine through the conserved F or W. A D gene is named only where the DNA matches it firmly. Size values are once, few and many counts, or a class for expanded clones, and some rows have none.

14	-	-	TRBV19	TRBJ2-1	TGTGCCAGTACCCCTATGGGTGCCCTCTATGAGCAGTTCTTC	CASTPMGALYEQFF
17	TRBD1	once	TRBV4-1	TRBJ1-3	TGCGCCAGCAGCCGAGGCATAACCGGGACAGACGAAAACACCATATATTTT	CASSRGITGTDENTIYF
15	-	-	TRBV4-1	TRBJ1-5	TGCGCCAGCAGCCAAGAGCGACAGTTTTATCAGCCCCAGCATTTT	CASSQERQFYQPQHF
16	-	-	TRBV29-1	TRBJ2-6	TGCAGCGTCCTGTTTCAAGGAGGCTCTGGGGCCAACGTCCTGACTTTC	CSVLFQGGSGANVLTF
17	TRBD2	-	TRBV7-2	TRBJ2-7	TGTGCCAGCAGCTTAGCGCGATCTAGCGGGGAACCTTACGAGCAGTACTTC	CASSLARSSGEPYEQYF
13	-	-	TRBV6-5	TRBJ2-7	TGTGCCAGCAGACAAACAGGTGTTGGCGAGCAGTACTTC	CASRQTGVGEQYF
15	-	-	TRBV6-5	TRBJ1-6	TGTGCCAGCAGTTACGACACCACACCAGATTCACCCCTCCACTTT	CASSYDTTPDSPLHF
15	-	-	TRBV6-5	TRBJ1-1	TGTGCCAGCAGTTCCTCCGGGTGGGGGAACACTGAAGCTTTCTTT	CASSSSGWGNTEAFF
13	-	-	TRBV7-9	TRBJ1-6	TGTGCCAGCAGCCAGATGGAGGGTTCACCCCTCCACTTT	CASSQMEGSPLHF
14	-	-	TRBV6-1	TRBJ2-7	TGTGCCAGCACCCCCGTGGACGAGGGATACGAGCAGTACTTC	CASTPVDEGYEQYF
16	TRBD2	-	TRBV12-5	TRBJ2-7	TGTGCTAGTGGTTTTCTACCGGGACTAGCGGGTAACGAGCAGTACTTC	CASGFLPGLAGNEQYF
14	TRBD1	-	TRBV28	TRBJ1-1	TGTGCCACCTTAGACAGGGGACGCTCATTTGAAGCTTTCTTT	CATLDRGRSFEAFF
15	-	-	TRBV7-3	TRBJ1-1	TGTGCCAGCAGCTCGGCCCACAGCGTGAACACTGAAGCTTTCTTT	CASSSAHSVNTEAFF
15	TRBD1	-	TRBV13	TRBJ2-7	TGTGCCAGCAGCTCCAAGGGACAGAATTTATACGAGCAGTACTTC	CASSSKGQNLYEQYF
11	-	-	TRBV11-3	TRBJ2-2	TGTGCCAGCAGCCCAGGCGGGGAGCTGTTTTTT	CASSPGGELFF
15	-	-	TRBV7-8	TRBJ1-5	TGTGCCAGCAGCTTAGGTTTTAAAATCAATCAGCCCCAGCATTTT	CASSLGFKINQPQHF
11	-	-	TRBV20-1	TRBJ2-3	TGCAGTGCCTTTAAGACAGATACGCAGTATTTT	CSAFKTDTQYF
13	-	-	TRBV5-4	TRBJ2-2	TGTGCCAGCAGCCAAGACAGTACCGGGGAGCTGTTTTTT	CASSQDSTGELFF
12	-	-	TRBV5-6	TRBJ1-5	TGTGCCAGCAGCTTGGGAAAGCAGCCCCAGCATTTT	CASSLGKQPQHF
16	-	-	TRBV5-8	TRBJ1-5	TGTGCCAGCAGCTCTCTCCCGGTTACTAGCAATCAGCCCCAGCATTTT	CASSSLPVTSNQPQHF
17	-	-	TRBV7-9	TRBJ2-7	TGTGCCAGCAGCTCAATTCCCCCGGGAGTACTGTCCTACGAGCAGTACTTC	CASSSIPPGVLSYEQYF
15	-	-	TRBV4-3	TRBJ1-5	TGCGCCAGCAGCCAAGATCAGGGTCGGGTCCAGCCCCAGCATTTT	CASSQDQGRVQPQHF
13	-	-	TRBV29-1	TRBJ2-5	TGCAGCGTTTCCCGGGGTCTCCAAGAGACCCAGTACTTC	CSVSRGLQETQYF
15	TRBD2	-	TRBV9	TRBJ2-3	TGTGCCAGCACTGGACTAGCGGGGGTTGGAGATACGCAGTATTTT	CASTGLAGVGDTQYF
16	TRBD2	-	TRBV6-4	TRBJ2-1	TGTGCCAGCAGTGACGAAGCGGGGACTTCCTACAATGAGCAGTTCTTC	CASSDEAGTSYNEQFF
13	TRBD1	-	TRBV18	TRBJ1-2	TGTGCCAGCTCACCTTCGACAGGGGCAGGCTACACCTTC	CASSPSTGAGYTF
13	-	-	TRBV4-3	TRBJ1-1	TGCGCCAGCAGCCAAGACTGGAACACTGAAGCTTTCTTT	CASSQDWNTEAFF
13	-	few	TRBV7-8	TRBJ2-1	TGTGCCAGCAGCTTATTGGAGTTAGGGGAGCAGTTCTTC	CASSLLELGEQFF
15	-	-	TRBV9	TRBJ1-1	TGTGCCAGCAGCGCCCTGGGGAGACAGAACACTGAAGCTTTCTTT	CASSALGRQNTEAFF
15	-	-	TRBV27	TRBJ2-7	-	CASSSSTMGQREQYF
14	-	once	TRBV19	TRBJ1-2	TGTGCCAGTAGTATACTCGACGGATACTATGGCTACACCTTC	CASSILDGYYGYTF
12	-	-	TRBV6-5	TRBJ1-3	TGTGCCAGCGTCGGGTCTGGAAACACCATATATTTT	CASVGSGNTIYF
21	-	-	TRBV27	TRBJ1-6	TGTGCCAGCAGTTTTGCGGTCCCTCTCCCTGGGAGATTGTCCTATAATTCACCCCTCCACTTT	CASSFAVPLPGRLSYNSPLHF
12	-	-	TRBV10-1	TRBJ1-4	TGCGCCACCTGGGGTACCAATGAAAAACTGTTTTTT	CATWGTNEKLFF
14	-	-	TRBV7-6	TRBJ2-3	TGTGCCAGCAGCTTAGGGCATAGCACAGATACGCAGTATTTT	CASSLGHSTDTQYF
15	-	-	TRBV4-3	TRBJ2-3	TGCGCCAGCAGCCAAGATGCGGTTTCGACAGATACGCAGTATTTT	CASSQDAVSTDTQYF
13	-	-	TRBV11-2	TRBJ2-7	TGTGCCAGCAGCAGGGAGTACTCCTACGAGCAGTACTTC	CASSREYSYEQYF
14	-	-	TRBV6-1	TRBJ1-4	TGTGCCAGCACCCTAACCAGGGTTGATGAAAAACTGTTTTTT	CASTLTRVDEKLFF
15	-	once	TRBV6-6	TRBJ2-7	TGTGCCAGCAGCGCCGGGACACCGACGTCCTACGAGCAGTACTTC	CASSAGTPTSYEQYF
15	-	-	TRBV2	TRBJ2-1	TGTGCCAGCAGTATCAGGGTGAGCTCCTACAATGAGCAGTTCTTC	CASSIRVSSYNEQFF
16	-	-	TRBV9	TRBJ2-3	TGTGCCAGCAGCGTAGAACCGATGAGCAGCACAGATACGCAGTATTTT	CASSVEPMSSTDTQYF